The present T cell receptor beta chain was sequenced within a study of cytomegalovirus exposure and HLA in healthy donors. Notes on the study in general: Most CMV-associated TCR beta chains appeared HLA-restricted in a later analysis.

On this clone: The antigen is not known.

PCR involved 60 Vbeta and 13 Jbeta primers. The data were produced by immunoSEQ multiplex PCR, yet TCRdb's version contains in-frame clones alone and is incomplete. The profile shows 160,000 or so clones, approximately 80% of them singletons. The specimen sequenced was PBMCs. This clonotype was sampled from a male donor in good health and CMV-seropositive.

DNA of the CDR3: TGTGCCAGCAGATCATACGGGACAAACACTGAAGCTTTCTTT. It is translated as CASRSYGTNTEAFF. The chain links TRBV27 to TRBJ1-1; D may be TRBD1 (6 bases). V dropped 6 bases and J dropped 2 bases, with 13 bases sitting between them. The CDR3 extends over 14 amino acids. CDR1 MNHEY and CDR2 SMNVEV come from the germline V gene (reference sequence).